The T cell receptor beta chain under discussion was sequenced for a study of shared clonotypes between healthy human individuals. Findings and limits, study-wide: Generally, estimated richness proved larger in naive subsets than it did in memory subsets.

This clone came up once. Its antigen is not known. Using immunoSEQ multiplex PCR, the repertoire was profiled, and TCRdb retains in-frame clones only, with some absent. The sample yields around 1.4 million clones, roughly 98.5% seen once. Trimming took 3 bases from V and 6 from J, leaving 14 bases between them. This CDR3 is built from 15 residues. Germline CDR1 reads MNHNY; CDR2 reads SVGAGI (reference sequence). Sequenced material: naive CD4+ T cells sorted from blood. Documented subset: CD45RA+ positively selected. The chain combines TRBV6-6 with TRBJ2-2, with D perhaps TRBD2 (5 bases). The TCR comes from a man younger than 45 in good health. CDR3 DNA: TGTGCCAGCAGTTATTTGGGGAGTGGGGCCGGGGAGCTGTTTTTT. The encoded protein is CASSYLGSGAGELFF.